The rows below give T cell receptor beta chains drawn from one sample of a study of blood T cells in healthy people across ages. In TCRdb, the 5' RACE reads were re-called with MiXCR into one record per CDR3 protein. Among 1.5 million to 2 million distinct CDR3 sequences listed, 49% were seen once. Sequencing used blood. These receptors were taken from a middle-aged woman in good health. Each CDR3 is given with its conserved first and last residue. The D gene is left open where the match is weak. The size of a clone is reported for some rows only, either as once, few or many, or as a class for expanded clones.

j_call clone_size d_call v_call cdr3_aa cdr3_nt
TRBJ1-4 . TRBD1 TRBV7-9 CASSQTRGRGEKLFF TGTGCCAGCAGTCAGACTAGGGGGCGAGGTGAAAAACTGTTTTTT
TRBJ1-2 few . TRBV7-8 CASSQRERDYGYTF TGTGCCAGCAGCCAACGGGAAAGGGACTATGGCTACACCTTC
TRBJ2-5 . . TRBV27 CASSPETRRETQYF TGTGCCAGCAGTCCTGAGACTAGGAGAGAGACCCAGTACTTC
TRBJ2-3 . TRBD2 TRBV7-3 CASSASGGRADTQYF TGTGCCAGCAGCGCCAGCGGGGGGCGGGCAGATACGCAGTATTTT
TRBJ1-2 . . TRBV20-1 CSARASGRTNYGRTF TGCAGTGCTAGAGCTTCGGGGCGGACTAACTATGGCCGCACCTTC
TRBJ2-5 . . TRBV6-1 CASSEAGSKETQYF TGTGCCAGCAGTGAAGCGGGCAGCAAAGAGACCCAGTACTTC
TRBJ2-1 . . TRBV5-1 CASNRDNSYNEQFF TGCGCCAGCAACCGAGACAATTCCTACAATGAGCAGTTCTTC
TRBJ1-1 . TRBD1 TRBV6-5 CASRDRPMNTEAFF TGTGCCAGCCGGGACAGACCAATGAACACTGAAGCTTTCTTT
TRBJ2-7 . TRBD2 TRBV28 CASSFPRGGYEQYF TGTGCCAGCAGTTTTCCGCGGGGGGGTTACGAGCAGTACTTC
TRBJ2-5 . TRBD1 TRBV20-1 CSARKHFTGEKKTQYF TGCAGTGCTAGAAAACACTTTACAGGGGAGAAAAAGACCCAGTACTTC
TRBJ2-7 . . TRBV2 CASSFDTPEQYF TGTGCCAGCAGTTTTGACACGCCCGAGCAGTACTTC
TRBJ2-7 once . TRBV11-3 CASSRNSRSYEQYF TGTGCCAGCAGCCGTAACAGCCGCTCCTACGAGCAGTACTTC
TRBJ2-7 few . TRBV4-1 CAGSHPSTATYEQYF TGCGCCGGCAGCCATCCTTCTACCGCTACCTACGAGCAGTACTTC
TRBJ2-1 few . TRBV12-3/TRBV12-4 CASRLDRLGNEQFF TGTGCCAGCAGGTTAGACAGACTTGGGAATGAGCAGTTCTTC
TRBJ1-5 few . TRBV6-1 CASSPLQGIGQPQHF TGTGCCAGCAGTCCTCTACAGGGAATTGGCCAGCCCCAGCATTTT
TRBJ2-1 . . TRBV24-1 CATSDPGNNNEQFF TGTGCCACCAGTGATCCCGGGAATAACAATGAGCAGTTCTTC
TRBJ1-4 few . TRBV28 CASNPGGSTNEKLFF TGTGCCAGCAATCCTGGGGGTTCTACTAATGAAAAACTGTTTTTT
TRBJ1-2 . TRBD1 TRBV12-3/TRBV12-4 CASSPLGTAQDLYGYTF TGTGCCAGCAGTCCCCTGGGGACAGCTCAGGACCTCTATGGCTACACCTTC
TRBJ2-1 . . TRBV14 CASSQGTQETQFF TGTGCCAGCAGCCAAGGAACCCAAGAGACCCAGTTCTTC
TRBJ2-1 once . TRBV4-2 CASSRGQASDEQFF TGTGCCAGCAGCCGTGGACAAGCCAGCGATGAGCAGTTCTTC
TRBJ1-2 . . TRBV29-1 CSVARASDYGYTF TGCAGCGTTGCGAGGGCCTCGGACTATGGCTACACCTTC
TRBJ2-5 . . TRBV4-2 CASSQVSDSPRTQYF TGTGCCAGCAGCCAAGTTTCGGACTCACCACGGACCCAGTACTTC
TRBJ2-1 . . TRBV10-3 CAISQQVLSYNEQFF TGTGCCATCAGCCAACAGGTGCTCTCCTACAATGAGCAGTTCTTC
TRBJ2-1 few TRBD2 TRBV7-3 CASSLGTSGDYNEQFF TGTGCCAGCAGCTTAGGGACTAGCGGCGATTACAATGAGCAGTTCTTC
TRBJ1-2 . . TRBV6-2/TRBV6-3 CAGSRGAYGYTF TGTGCCGGCAGTAGGGGCGCCTATGGCTACACCTTC
TRBJ2-3 few . TRBV10-3 CAISGPGRPSTDTQYF TGTGCCATCAGTGGGCCCGGCAGGCCTAGCACAGATACGCAGTATTTT
TRBJ2-7 few . TRBV19 CASSIGSYNEQYF TGTGCCAGTAGTATCGGCTCCTACAATGAGCAGTACTTC
TRBJ2-3 . TRBD2 TRBV4-3 CASRGGDPTDTQYF TGCGCCAGCAGGGGAGGGGACCCCACAGATACGCAGTATTTT
TRBJ2-5 few . TRBV6-5 CASSYSAGHRQTQYF TGTGCCAGCAGTTACTCCGCAGGGCATCGGCAGACCCAGTACTTC
TRBJ2-3 . . TRBV3-1 CASSRNLGPDTQYF TGTGCCAGCAGCCGCAATCTAGGACCAGATACGCAGTATTTT
TRBJ1-4 . . TRBV2 CASKTGTADEKLFF TGTGCCAGCAAAACCGGGACGGCTGATGAAAAACTGTTTTTT
TRBJ1-2 . . TRBV5-5 CASSSVTSANYGYTF TGTGCCAGCAGCTCCGTGACATCCGCTAACTATGGCTACACCTTC
TRBJ2-1 . . TRBV5-1 CASSGAETAGEQFF TGCGCCAGCAGCGGGGCAGAAACGGCCGGTGAGCAGTTCTTC
TRBJ1-2 . TRBD1 TRBV5-1 CASREGQAHYGYTF TGCGCCAGCAGGGAAGGACAGGCCCACTATGGCTACACCTTC
TRBJ1-2 . TRBD1 TRBV25-1 CASSRTSPGQGGYGYTF TGTGCCAGCAGCCGTACAAGCCCGGGACAGGGGGGCTATGGCTACACCTTC
TRBJ2-3 few . TRBV7-3 CASSLVARERRTDTQYF TGTGCCAGCAGCTTAGTGGCCCGGGAGAGACGCACAGATACGCAGTATTTT
TRBJ2-1 . TRBD2 TRBV20-1 CSARMGIREGEGQFF TGCAGTGCTAGGATGGGGATCCGGGAGGGGGAAGGGCAGTTCTTC